This T cell receptor (beta chain) comes out of a study of T cells after yellow fever vaccination. TCRdb analysed the 5' RACE reads with MiXCR anew, one entry per CDR3 protein. The profile shows fewer than 450,000 distinct CDR3 sequences, 7% to 9% of them singletons. V lost 7 bases, J lost 0 bases, and 6 bases stayed unmatched. Germline V gives CDR1 WNHNN, CDR2 SYGVQD (reference sequence). This CDR3 region has 15 residues. Comments on this clonotype: Antigen unknown.

Points from the study as a whole: Of the clonotypes, a small share occurred in both CD4 and CD8 compartments.

V usage is TRBV10-1 and J usage is TRBJ2-1; the match to TRBD1 covers 7 bases. The TCR originated in a man younger than 30 who received the YFV17D yellow fever vaccine. Sequencing used PBMCs, obtained more than 35 days after the first yellow fever vaccination. Written as DNA, the CDR3 is TGCGCCAGCACCCCGGACAGGAGCTCCTACAATGAGCAGTTCTTC. Its translation is CASTPDRSSYNEQFF.